The entry below describes one TCR beta chain. Its antigen is unknown. These data originate in a study of beta chain features in type 1 diabetes. Overall study context: On cell yields, gender and age, patients and healthy donors were similar. Sorted cells numbering 95 million to 110 million were examined across all samples. Study results and limitations: The similarity of naive, central memory and Treg TCRB repertoires appeared greater among patients than among healthy donors. Insertion counts at VDJ junctions were lower in type 1 diabetes patients, who also showed more deletions there. Moderate but significant shortening of TCRB CDR3s was recorded in all four CD4+ subsets from Type 1 diabetes patients.

Expressed TCRB transcripts got sequenced, as all isolated RNA was reverse transcribed. Produced via immunoSEQ multiplex PCR; TCRdb's table is partial and in-frame only. The sample carries 150,000 or so clones, roughly 65% recorded once. This CDR3 has 15 amino acids. V was pared by 6 bases and J by 2 bases, with 15 bases between. Germline-derived CDR1 and CDR2 are MNHNY and SVGAGI (reference sequence). The chain employs TRBV6-6 and TRBJ2-3; TRBD1 might be the D (6 bases). Sequenced material: naive CD4+ T cells from blood. The TCR originated in a man between 25 and 39 years old with type 1 diabetes. CDR3 loop: CASSLQGWDTDTQYF. The DNA for the CDR3 is TGTGCCAGCAGCCTACAGGGATGGGACACAGATACGCAGTATTTT.